A single sample is the source of the 10 T cell receptor beta chains below, sequenced in a study of cytomegalovirus exposure and HLA in healthy donors. Primers for the PCR totalled 60 Vbeta and 13 Jbeta. Assay used: immunoSEQ multiplex PCR; TCRdb lists only in-frame clones, some missing. Altogether 150,000 to 200,000 clones are present, under 80% being singletons, with the ten largest covering just under 3%. The sequencing input was PBMCs. These receptors all come from a man aged 40-49 years in good health and CMV-seronegative.

This clone was detected only a few times. This rearrangement joins TRBV29-1 to TRBJ2-5, with TRBD1 matching over 7 bases. Germline CDR1 SQVTM, CDR2 ANQGSEA. The J segment lost 5 bases and the V segment lost 6 bases, leaving 9 bases of the junction unmatched. This CDR3 region has 13 residues. In DNA, the CDR3 is TGCAGCGTCGACAGGGTCGGAGCGGAGACCCAGTACTTC. It is translated as CSVDRVGAETQYF.

The chain joins TRBV4-3 to TRBJ2-3; D uncertain. The CDR3 totals 14 residues. Trimming removed 0 bases at V and 2 bases at J, with 6 bases between. The germline CDR1 and CDR2 sequences are LGHNA and YSLEER. Here the CDR3 reads CASSQDPNTDTQYF. DNA for the CDR3: TGCGCCAGCAGCCAAGACCCTAACACAGATACGCAGTATTTT.

J is TRBJ2-7 and V is TRBV6-5; no firm D call. This CDR3 has 12 amino acids. Germline V gene data show CDR1 as MNHEY and CDR2 as SVGAGI. Trimming took off 7 bases at V and 3 bases at J, with 10 bases between the two ends. CDR3 in DNA: TGTGCCAGCAACCCGAACGGCTACGAGCAGTACTTC. The encoded protein is CASNPNGYEQYF.

The J gene is TRBJ1-3, the V gene TRBV28; D might be TRBD1 (5 bases). V dropped 8 bases and J dropped 0 bases, with 11 bases sitting between them. This CDR3 comprises 14 residues. Germline values: CDR1 MDHEN, CDR2 SYDVKM. In nucleotides, the CDR3 is TGTGCCAGCGTGGAACAGGTCTCTGGAAACACCATATATTTT. Its protein product is CASVEQVSGNTIYF.

This chain uses TRBV9 with TRBJ1-5, with 7 bases matching TRBD1. The trim removed 0 bases at V and 5 bases at J, leaving 5 bases unmatched. The CDR3 covers 15 residues. The germline V gene has CDR1 SGDLS and CDR2 YYNGEE. CDR3 residues: CASSVEGARDQPQHF. Written as DNA, the CDR3 is TGTGCCAGCAGCGTAGAGGGGGCGCGGGATCAGCCCCAGCATTTT.

The chain couples TRBV27 to TRBJ2-1; 9 positions agree with TRBD2. This CDR3 has 15 amino acids. Germline V gene data show CDR1 as MNHEY and CDR2 as SMNVEV (reference sequence). Losses at the gene ends were 3 bases for V and 3 bases for J; bases not matched to a gene: 3. The CDR3 reads CASSLGTSRYNEQFF. CDR3 in DNA: TGTGCCAGCAGTTTGGGGACTAGCCGCTACAATGAGCAGTTCTTC.

This clone was seen a handful of times. This same CDR3 is encoded by further DNA sequences in the sample. V and J are TRBV5-1 and TRBJ2-7; 13 positions agree with TRBD2. CDR1 SGHRS and CDR2 YFSETQ come from the germline V gene. V gave up 4 bases and J gave up 2 bases; unmatched junction bases: 6. This CDR3 spans 16 amino acids. CDR3 coding DNA: TGCGCCAGCAGCCCCGGACTAGCGGGAGTCGCCTACGAGCAGTACTTC. It specifies CASSPGLAGVAYEQYF.

This clone was counted only a few times. This chain joins TRBV18 and TRBJ2-7; D is possibly TRBD1 (5 bases). V lost 2 bases, J lost 4 bases, and 9 bases lay in between. CDR1 KGHSH and CDR2 LQKENI come from the germline V gene. This CDR3 is built from 13 residues. The chain's CDR3 is CASSPSSGYEQYF. The CDR3 coding sequence is TGTGCCAGCTCACCAAGTTCAGGGTACGAGCAGTACTTC.

The V gene is TRBV11-2, the J gene TRBJ2-3, with 10 bases matching TRBD1. Germline V lookup: CDR1 SGHAT, CDR2 FQNNGV. The CDR3 has 15 residues. J gave up 6 bases and V 1 base, and 4 bases lay outside the gene matches. CDR3 nucleotides: TGTGCCAGCAGCTTAGCCGGGACAGGGGCTGATACGCAGTATTTT. Translated: CASSLAGTGADTQYF.

The rearrangement joins TRBV6-5 to TRBJ1-6; TRBD1 is a possible D gene (5 bases). The V gene's germline CDR1 is MNHEY and CDR2 SVGAGI. This CDR3 comprises 15 residues. V lost 0 bases, J lost 6 bases, and 9 bases lay in between. The CDR3 spells CASSYSIGVNSPLHF. The CDR3 DNA follows: TGTGCCAGCAGTTACTCGATAGGGGTTAATTCACCCCTCCACTTT.